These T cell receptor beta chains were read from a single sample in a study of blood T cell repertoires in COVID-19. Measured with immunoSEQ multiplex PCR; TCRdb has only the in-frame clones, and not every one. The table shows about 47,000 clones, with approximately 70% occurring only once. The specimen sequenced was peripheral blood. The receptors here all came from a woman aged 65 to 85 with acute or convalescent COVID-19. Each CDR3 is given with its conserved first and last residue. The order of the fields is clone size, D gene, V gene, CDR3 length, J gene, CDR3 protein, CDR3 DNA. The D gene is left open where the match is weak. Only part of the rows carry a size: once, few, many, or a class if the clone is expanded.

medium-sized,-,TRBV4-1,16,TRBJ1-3,CASSHGRGASGNTIYF,TGCGCCAGCAGCCATGGCAGGGGTGCCTCTGGAAACACCATATATTTT
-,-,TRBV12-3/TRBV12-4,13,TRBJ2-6,CASRRTGANVLTF,TGTGCCAGCAGGCGGACTGGGGCCAACGTCCTGACTTTC
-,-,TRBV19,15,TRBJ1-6,CASSLPTGMDSPLHF,TGTGCCAGTAGCCTTCCCACAGGAATGGATTCACCCCTCCACTTT
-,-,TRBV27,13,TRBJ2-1,CASSFRLANEQFF,TGTGCCAGCAGTTTTCGGCTAGCCAACGAGCAGTTCTTC
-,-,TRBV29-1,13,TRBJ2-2,CSGLVRDTGELFF,TGCAGCGGGCTGGTCAGGGACACCGGGGAGCTGTTTTTT
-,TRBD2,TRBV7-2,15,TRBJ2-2,CASSPSGINTGELFF,TGTGCCAGCAGCCCTAGCGGGATCAACACCGGGGAGCTGTTTTTT
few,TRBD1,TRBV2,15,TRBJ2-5,CASSSDDRGRETQYF,TGTGCCAGCAGCTCAGATGACAGGGGGAGAGAGACCCAGTACTTC
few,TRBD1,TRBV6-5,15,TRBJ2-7,CASMSGQGTFYEQYF,TGTGCCAGCATGTCGGGACAGGGGACCTTCTACGAGCAGTACTTC
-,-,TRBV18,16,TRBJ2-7,CASSPTALGLSYEQYF,TGTGCCAGCTCACCCACGGCCCTAGGACTTTCCTACGAGCAGTACTTC
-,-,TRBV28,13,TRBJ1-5,CASGTSLNQPQHF,TGTGCCAGCGGGACAAGCCTCAATCAGCCCCAGCATTTT
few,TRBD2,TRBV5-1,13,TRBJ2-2,CASSRGGAGELFF,TGCGCCAGCAGTCGCGGGGGGGCCGGTGAGCTGTTTTTT
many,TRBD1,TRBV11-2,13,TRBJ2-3,CASSTGDTDTQYF,TGTGCCAGCAGCACAGGGGACACAGATACGCAGTATTTT
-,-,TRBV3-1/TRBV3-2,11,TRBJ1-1,CASSKGGGAFF,TGTGCCAGCAGCAAGGGAGGGGGTGCTTTCTTT
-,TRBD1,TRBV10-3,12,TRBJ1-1,CAIQTGETEAFF,TGTGCCATCCAGACAGGGGAAACTGAAGCTTTCTTT
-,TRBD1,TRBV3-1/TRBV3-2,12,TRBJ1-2,CASSQDFRGHTF,TGTGCCAGCAGCCAAGATTTCAGGGGGCACACCTTC
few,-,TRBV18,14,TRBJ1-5,CASSPTGNNQPQHF,TGTGCCAGCTCACCAACAGGGAACAATCAGCCCCAGCATTTT
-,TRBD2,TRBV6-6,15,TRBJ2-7,CASMELAGGSYEQYF,TGTGCCAGCATGGAACTAGCGGGAGGGTCCTACGAGCAGTACTTC
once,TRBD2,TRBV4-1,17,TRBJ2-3,CASSQEPAGGFSDTQYF,TGCGCCAGCAGCCAAGAACCGGCGGGGGGGTTCTCAGATACGCAGTATTTT
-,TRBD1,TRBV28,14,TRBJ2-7,CASSPDRGGYEQYF,TGTGCCAGCAGCCCGGACAGGGGAGGCTACGAGCAGTACTTC
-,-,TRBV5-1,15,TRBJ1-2,CASSFGLASYYGYTF,TGCGCCAGCAGCTTTGGTTTGGCATCTTACTATGGCTACACCTTC
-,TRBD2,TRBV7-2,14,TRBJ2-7,CASSTSGGAYEQYF,TGTGCCAGCAGCACTAGCGGGGGAGCCTACGAGCAGTACTTC
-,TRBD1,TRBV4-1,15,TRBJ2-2,CASSHLGQDPGELFF,TGCGCCAGCAGCCACCTGGGACAGGATCCCGGGGAGCTGTTTTTT